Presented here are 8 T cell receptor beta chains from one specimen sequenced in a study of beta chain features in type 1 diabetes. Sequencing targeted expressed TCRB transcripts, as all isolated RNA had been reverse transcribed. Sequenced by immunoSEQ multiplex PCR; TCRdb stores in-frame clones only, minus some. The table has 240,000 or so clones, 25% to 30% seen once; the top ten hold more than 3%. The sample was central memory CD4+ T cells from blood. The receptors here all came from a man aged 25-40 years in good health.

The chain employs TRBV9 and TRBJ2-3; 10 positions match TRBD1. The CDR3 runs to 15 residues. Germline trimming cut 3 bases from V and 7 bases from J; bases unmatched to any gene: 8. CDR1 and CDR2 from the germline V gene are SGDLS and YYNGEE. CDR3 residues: CASSATTGGMNTQYF. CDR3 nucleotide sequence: TGTGCCAGCAGCGCAACGACAGGGGGCATGAATACGCAGTATTTT. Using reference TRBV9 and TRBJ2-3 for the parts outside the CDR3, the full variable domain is DSGVTQTPKHLITATGQRVTLRCSPRSGDLSVYWYQQSLDQGLQFLIQYYNGEERAKGNILERFSAQQFPDLHSELNLSSLELGDSALYFCASSATTGGMNTQYFGPGTRLTVL.

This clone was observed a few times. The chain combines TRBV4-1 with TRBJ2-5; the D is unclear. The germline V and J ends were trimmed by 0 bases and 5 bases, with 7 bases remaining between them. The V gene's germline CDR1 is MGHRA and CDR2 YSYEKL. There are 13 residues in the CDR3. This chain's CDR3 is CASSQDTEETQYF. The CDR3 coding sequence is TGCGCCAGCAGCCAAGATACGGAGGAGACCCAGTACTTC.

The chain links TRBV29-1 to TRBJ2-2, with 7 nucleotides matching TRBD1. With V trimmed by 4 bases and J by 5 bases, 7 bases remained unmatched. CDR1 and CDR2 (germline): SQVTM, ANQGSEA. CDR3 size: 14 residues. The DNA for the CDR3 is TGCAGCGTTGGCCCGGGACAGAAAACCGGGGAGCTGTTTTTT. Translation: CSVGPGQKTGELFF.

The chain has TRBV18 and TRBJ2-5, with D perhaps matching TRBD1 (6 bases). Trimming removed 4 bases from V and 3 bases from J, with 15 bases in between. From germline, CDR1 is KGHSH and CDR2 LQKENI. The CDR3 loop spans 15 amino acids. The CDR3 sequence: CASSRGLADKETQYF. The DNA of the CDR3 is TGTGCCAGCTCACGGGGGCTGGCGGACAAAGAGACCCAGTACTTC.

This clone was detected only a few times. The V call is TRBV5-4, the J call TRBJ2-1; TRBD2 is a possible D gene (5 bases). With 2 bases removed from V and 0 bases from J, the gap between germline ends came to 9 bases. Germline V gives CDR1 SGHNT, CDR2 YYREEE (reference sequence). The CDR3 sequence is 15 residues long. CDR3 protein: CASSFDTSSYNEQFF. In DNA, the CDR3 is TGTGCCAGCAGCTTCGATACTAGCTCCTACAATGAGCAGTTCTTC.

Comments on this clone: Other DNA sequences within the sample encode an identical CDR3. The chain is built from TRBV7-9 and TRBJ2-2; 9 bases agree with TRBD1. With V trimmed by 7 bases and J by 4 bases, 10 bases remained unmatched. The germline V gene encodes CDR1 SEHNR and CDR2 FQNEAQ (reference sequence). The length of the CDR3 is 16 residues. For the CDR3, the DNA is TGTGCCAGCAACCTTAGGACAGGGGTGCGCACCGGGGAGCTGTTTTTT. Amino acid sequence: CASNLRTGVRTGELFF.

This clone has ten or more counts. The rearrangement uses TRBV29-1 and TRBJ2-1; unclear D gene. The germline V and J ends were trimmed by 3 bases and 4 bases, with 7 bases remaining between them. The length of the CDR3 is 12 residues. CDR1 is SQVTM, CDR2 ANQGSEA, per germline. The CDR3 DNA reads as TGCAGCGTTGAGATACAGTACAATGAGCAGTTCTTC. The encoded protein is CSVEIQYNEQFF.

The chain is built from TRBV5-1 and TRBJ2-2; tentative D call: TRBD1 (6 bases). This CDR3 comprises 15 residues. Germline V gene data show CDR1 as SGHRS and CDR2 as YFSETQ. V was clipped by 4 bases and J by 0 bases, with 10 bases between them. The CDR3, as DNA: TGCGCCAGCAGCCCCGGGACAACGAACACCGGGGAGCTGTTTTTT. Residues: CASSPGTTNTGELFF.